These 21 T cell receptor beta chains came from one sample sequenced in a study of shared clonotypes between healthy human individuals. The protocol was immunoSEQ multiplex PCR, while the TCRdb copy is restricted to in-frame clones and leaves out a portion. In the table there are roughly 500,000 clones, over 60% of which are singletons. Sequencing used PBMCs. All receptors derive from a woman aged 40-49 years in good health. Some clones in this sample may be carry-over from other donors' samples.

The chain combines TRBV7-3 with TRBJ2-1; D may be TRBD1 or TRBD2 (5 bases each). The CDR3 runs to 14 residues. The germline V gene has CDR1 SGHTA and CDR2 FQGTGA. Trimming took 3 bases from V and 7 from J, leaving 13 bases between them. CDR3 nucleotides: TGTGCCAGCAGCTTTGGGGGAGAGTGGAATGAGCAGTTCTTC. Amino acids: CASSFGGEWNEQFF.

The CDR3 sequence is CASSPGQAQEQYF. The CDR3 nucleotides are TGTGCCAGCAGCCCCGGACAGGCGCAGGAGCAGTACTTC. The chain is built from TRBV6-6 and TRBJ2-7, with TRBD1 identical over 7 bases. V lost 6 bases, J lost 7 bases, and 9 bases stayed unmatched. The CDR3 is 13 amino acids. The germline gives CDR1 MNHNY, CDR2 SVGAGI (reference sequence).

The chain uses TRBV30 and TRBJ2-1, with 10 positions matching TRBD2. J gave up 13 bases and V 0 bases, and 15 bases lay outside the gene matches. CDR1 and CDR2 (germline): GTSNPN, SVGIG (reference sequence). CDR3 length: 16 amino acids. DNA for the CDR3: TGTGCCTGGAGTGTTGGGGCTAGCGGGAGTAGGGAGACCCAGTTCTTC. It encodes CAWSVGASGSRETQFF.

The chain recombines TRBV28 with TRBJ1-4; weak D call: TRBD1 (5 bases). V was clipped by 6 bases and J by 5 bases, with 13 bases between them. Germline V gene sequence: CDR1 MDHEN, CDR2 SYDVKM. The length of the CDR3 is 14 residues. CDR3 amino acids: CASSLGHQNEKLFF. The CDR3 DNA reads as TGTGCCAGCAGCCTTGGACACCAGAATGAAAAACTGTTTTTT. Filled out from reference TRBV28 and TRBJ1-4, the complete variable domain reads DVKVTQSSRYLVKRTGEKVFLECVQDMDHENMFWYRQDPGLGLRLIYFSYDVKMKEKGDIPEGYSVSREKKERFSLILESASTNQTSMYLCASSLGHQNEKLFFGSGTQLSVL.

The chain employs TRBV2 and TRBJ2-3; 11 positions match TRBD2. V shed 6 bases, J shed 0 bases, and the junction held 8 bases outside the gene matches. CDR1 is SNHLY and CDR2 is FYNNEI in the germline V gene. This CDR3 is built from 17 residues. CDR3 in amino acids: CASSARRLAGSTDTQYF. The CDR3 DNA reads TGTGCCAGCAGCGCGAGAAGACTAGCGGGAAGCACAGATACGCAGTATTTT. The full variable domain, its missing parts supplied by reference TRBV2 and TRBJ2-3, is EPEVTQTPSHQVTQMGQEVILRCVPISNHLYFYWYRQILGQKVEFLVSFYNNEISEKSEIFDDQFSVERPDGSNFTLKIRSTKLEDSAMYFCASSARRLAGSTDTQYFGPGTRLTVL.

The chain carries TRBV7-9 and TRBJ1-2; D unresolved. The CDR3 is 14 residues long. V lost 3 bases to trimming and J lost 3 bases, with 11 bases between them. Germline-derived CDR1 and CDR2 are SEHNR and FQNEAQ (reference sequence). The CDR3 reads CASSFRTVDYGYTF. The CDR3 bases are TGTGCCAGCAGCTTCCGGACTGTTGACTATGGCTACACCTTC. The entire variable domain, with the rest obtained from reference TRBV7-9 and TRBJ1-2, is as follows: DTGVSQNPRHKITKRGQNVTFRCDPISEHNRLYWYRQTLGQGPEFLTYFQNEAQLEKSRLLSDRFSAERPKGSFSTLEIQRTEQGDSAMYLCASSFRTVDYGYTFGSGTRLTVV.

V and J are TRBV4-1 and TRBJ2-1; TRBD2 agrees at 8 bases. The CDR3 is 18 residues long. Germline V lookup: CDR1 MGHRA, CDR2 YSYEKL. The J segment lost 3 bases and the V segment lost 2 bases, leaving 12 bases of the junction unmatched. Here the CDR3 DNA reads TGCGCCAGCAGCCAACCTCTTCGGACTAGCAGATACTACAATGAGCAGTTCTTC. Its translation: CASSQPLRTSRYYNEQFF.

The gene calls are TRBV4-3 and TRBJ2-3; D is undetermined. The CDR3 is 11 amino acids. Trimming cost V 3 bases and J 6 bases, with 4 bases left between them. Germline CDR1 and CDR2: LGHNA and YSLEER. The CDR3 spells CASSQSDTQYF. As DNA, the CDR3 is TGCGCCAGCAGCCAGTCTGATACGCAGTATTTT.

This chain connects TRBV18 to TRBJ1-1; D call uncertain. V was cut by 6 bases and J by 1 base, with 9 bases left in between. Germline assignment: CDR1 KGHSH and CDR2 LQKENI. CDR3 length equals 13 residues. CDR3 DNA: TGTGCCAGCTCTCAACAGAGGAACACTGAAGCTTTCTTT. The encoded protein is CASSQQRNTEAFF.

Only a few counts were recorded for this clone. The chain is built from TRBV6-1 and TRBJ1-1; D not resolved. Between the trimmed V and J ends, which lost 6 bases and 8 bases, there was a span of 13 bases. Germline CDR1 reads MNHNS; CDR2 reads SASEGT. The CDR3 runs to 12 residues. This CDR3 reads CASSPGGWEAFF. CDR3 coding DNA: TGTGCCAGCAGCCCAGGAGGGTGGGAAGCTTTCTTT.

The CDR3 loop is CASTYGAEQYF. The DNA of the CDR3 is TGTGCCAGCACCTACGGGGCCGAGCAGTACTTC. The J gene is TRBJ2-7, the V gene TRBV2; D possibly uses TRBD1 or TRBD2 (5 bases each). Germline assignment: CDR1 SNHLY and CDR2 FYNNEI. Trimming took 7 bases from V and 6 from J, leaving 10 bases between them. The CDR3 spans 11 residues.

Turning to this clone: A read error is likely here: a far larger clone is one base away. Other DNA variants within this sample encode the same CDR3. The J gene is TRBJ2-5, the V gene TRBV30, with D maybe TRBD2 (6 bases). V shed 1 base and J shed 5 bases, with 11 bases lying between them. This CDR3 has 13 amino acids. Germline V CDR1 and CDR2: GTSNPN, SVGIG (reference sequence). The CDR3 is CAWSAPAGETQYF. The CDR3 bases are TGTGCCTGGAGTGCGCCGGCGGGGGAGACCCAGTACTTC.

For this clone: At the DNA level, this CDR3 is encoded by other sequences in the same sample as well. This chain connects TRBV9 to TRBJ2-2; TRBD2 aligns across 10 bases. Trimming cost V 0 bases and J 1 base; bases outside gene matches: 0. This CDR3 contains 16 residues. The germline V gene encodes CDR1 SGDLS and CDR2 YYNGEE. Here the CDR3 reads CASSVGTSGNTGELFF. CDR3 coding DNA: TGTGCCAGCAGCGTAGGGACTAGCGGGAACACCGGGGAGCTGTTTTTT.

To note about this clone: Other DNA variants within this sample encode the same CDR3. The rearrangement joins TRBV5-6 to TRBJ1-1, with D tentatively TRBD1 (5 bases). The germline V gene encodes CDR1 SGHDT and CDR2 YYEEEE. CDR3 size: 14 residues. V dropped 2 bases and J dropped 3 bases, with 11 bases sitting between them. For the CDR3, the DNA is TGTGCCAGCAGCTTCGGGACGGGGGACACTGAAGCTTTCTTT. It is translated as CASSFGTGDTEAFF.

In regard to this clone: A read error may account for a junction end that differs from germline. The chain couples TRBV28 to TRBJ1-1, with 9 nucleotides matching TRBD1. Germline values: CDR1 MDHEN, CDR2 SYDVKM. CDR3 length: 14 amino acids. The CDR3 region has the DNA TGTGCCAGCAATACCGGGACAGGGAACGCTGAAGCTTTCTTT. This gives the protein CASNTGTGNAEAFF. Full variable domain (remainder filled in from reference TRBV28 and TRBJ1-1): DVKVTQSSRYLVKRTGEKVFLECVQDMDHENMFWYRQDPGLGLRLIYFSYDVKMKEKGDIPEGYSVSREKKERFSLILESASTNQTSMYLCASNTGTGNAEAFFGQGTRLTVV.

The chain carries TRBV5-1 and TRBJ2-7; TRBD2 might be the D (6 bases). The germline CDR1 and CDR2 sequences are SGHRS and YFSETQ. V lost 3 bases and J lost 3, with 10 bases in between. CDR3 length equals 13 residues. CDR3 residues: CASSWDLNYEQYF. CDR3 DNA: TGCGCCAGCAGCTGGGACTTGAACTACGAGCAGTACTTC.

The CDR3 nucleotides are TGTGCCAGCAGCTTAGCGGGGGAGCAGTACTTC. Encoded protein: CASSLAGEQYF. The J gene is TRBJ2-7, the V gene TRBV11-3; D may be TRBD2 (5 bases). The CDR3 has 11 residues. Trimming cost V 1 base and J 7 bases, with 5 bases left between them. Per the germline V gene, CDR1 is SGHNT and CDR2 is YENEEA.

The rearrangement links TRBV27 to TRBJ1-5; a possible D gene is TRBD1 (5 bases). The CDR3 is made up of 14 amino acids. CDR1 MNHEY and CDR2 SMNVEV come from the germline V gene (reference sequence). V dropped 6 bases and J dropped 3 bases, with 12 bases sitting between them. In DNA, the CDR3 is TGTGCCAGCAGGAGGGGATTAGACAATCAGCCCCAGCATTTT. As protein: CASRRGLDNQPQHF.

As concerns this clone: Other DNA sequences of this sample code for an identical CDR3. The chain employs TRBV20-1 and TRBJ1-1; no reliable D call. V lost 5 bases to trimming and J lost 4 bases, with 8 bases between them. Germline-derived CDR1 and CDR2 are DFQATT and SNEGSKA (reference sequence). The CDR3 is made up of 11 amino acids. The CDR3 loop reads CSAPKGTEAFF. As DNA, the CDR3 is TGCAGTGCTCCGAAGGGCACTGAAGCTTTCTTT.

CDR3 amino acids: CASSKTGGAPGELFF. The CDR3, as DNA: TGTGCCAGTAGTAAGACAGGGGGGGCGCCCGGGGAGCTGTTTTTT. J is TRBJ2-2 and V is TRBV19; 9 bases fit TRBD1. Germline loops: CDR1 LNHDA, CDR2 SQIVND (reference sequence). V lost 4 bases, J lost 6 bases, and 6 bases stayed unmatched. The CDR3 extends over 15 amino acids.

The table lists this clone with a few counts. This rearrangement joins TRBV28 to TRBJ2-7; D unresolved. Trimming cost V 1 base and J 4 bases, with 11 bases left between them. Germline CDR1 is MDHEN and CDR2 is SYDVKM. The CDR3 totals 14 residues. CDR3 residues: CASSLLIEDYEQYF. DNA of the CDR3: TGTGCCAGCAGTTTATTGATAGAGGATTACGAGCAGTACTTC.